Listed below are T cell receptor beta chains from one sample, sequenced in a study of cytomegalovirus exposure and HLA in healthy donors. The repertoire was sequenced with immunoSEQ multiplex PCR; TCRdb's copy has only in-frame clones and lacks some. The sample lists roughly 100,000 clones; roughly three quarters were seen once. The source material was PBMCs. The receptors originated from a male donor in good health and CMV-seropositive. Each CDR3 is given without its conserved first and last residue. A D gene is named only where the DNA matches it firmly. Only some rows state a clone size, as once, few, many or a class for expanded clones.

j_call d_call clone_size v_call cdr3_aa
TRBJ1-2 . . TRBV28 ASSSTGNYGYT
TRBJ2-1 TRBD1 . TRBV11-3 ASSRRTGMDNEQF
TRBJ2-5 TRBD2 . TRBV10-3 AISEPPGLADQETQY
TRBJ1-1 . . TRBV28 ASSPPDMNTEAF
TRBJ2-1 . few TRBV7-8 ASSSGRNLYNEQF
TRBJ1-6 . few TRBV7-2 ASSLVWAGDSPLH
TRBJ2-5 TRBD2 . TRBV15 ATSSDRREPTQETQY
TRBJ2-1 . . TRBV7-8 ASSVTWSAYNEQF
TRBJ2-7 TRBD1 few TRBV11-1 ASSHPDRGDHYEQY
TRBJ1-2 TRBD1 . TRBV28 ASSLGHLGTAPRSYT
TRBJ2-5 TRBD2 . TRBV9 ASSGLLAGQETQY
TRBJ2-2 . . TRBV6-5 ASSYSTANTGELF
TRBJ1-5 . few TRBV6-4 ASSRESNQPQH
TRBJ1-4 . . TRBV6-1 ATFNEKLF
. TRBD1 . TRBV11-1 ASSRAGQGSYEQY
TRBJ2-1 TRBD2 . TRBV5-1 ASSPLAGGSYNEQF